This is a list of T cell receptor beta chains from one sample in a study of patients and donors after allogeneic stem cell transplantation. TCRdb re-called the RT-PCR reads with MiXCR, one entry per CDR3 protein. Here the sample spans about 150,000 distinct CDR3 sequences, approximately 37% being singletons. The sequencing sample was made of blood, either unsorted or a sorted T cell fraction (not recorded which). The receptor set was obtained from a human donor who was either an allogeneic HSCT recipient or a stem cell or donor lymphocyte infusion donor (not recorded which). It is not recorded whose cells these are; they may come from a transplant donor. Each CDR3 is given with its conserved first and last residue. The order of the fields is J gene, V gene, clone size, D gene, CDR3 DNA, CDR3 protein. D genes are given only for firm matches. Size tells how often a clone was seen (once, few, many) or the class of an expanded clone, and some rows leave it out.

>TRBJ1-1|TRBV29-1|NA|NA
TGCAGCGTTGTAGACCAGAGGACTGAAGCTTTCTTT
CSVVDQRTEAFF
>TRBJ2-1|TRBV3-1|NA|NA
TGTGCCAGCAGCCATCTTTACAATGAGCAGTTCTTC
CASSHLYNEQFF
>TRBJ2-5|TRBV5-1|few|TRBD1
TGCGCCAGCAGCTTTACGGATTGGACAGGGGAAGAGACCCAGTACTTC
CASSFTDWTGEETQYF
>TRBJ1-5|TRBV12-3/TRBV12-4|many|NA
TGTGCCAGCAGTTTGCGGGAGGATCAGCCCCAGCATTTT
CASSLREDQPQHF
>TRBJ1-1|TRBV9|few|NA
TGTGCCAGCAGCGTAGGGAAGCACGAAATCAACACTGAAGCTTTCTTT
CASSVGKHEINTEAFF
>TRBJ1-2|TRBV5-1|few|TRBD1
TGCGCCAGCGGCGGACAGGGGGACAACTATGGCTACACCTTC
CASGGQGDNYGYTF
>TRBJ1-6|TRBV6-2/TRBV6-3|NA|NA
TGTGCCAGCGGACGGAATTCACCCCTCCACTTT
CASGRNSPLHF
>TRBJ1-5|TRBV15|NA|NA
TGTGCCACCACGGACAGAATCAATCAGCCCCAGCATTTT
CATTDRINQPQHF
>TRBJ2-1|TRBV3-1|NA|NA
TGTGCCAGCAGCCAGGGGCAGGGAGGATCCAATGAGCAGTTCTTC
CASSQGQGGSNEQFF
>TRBJ2-1|TRBV9|once|NA
TGTGCCAGCAGCGCCGGGGGCCTGTCCTACAATGAGCAGTTCTTC
CASSAGGLSYNEQFF
>TRBJ1-2|TRBV6-5|NA|TRBD1
TGTGCCAGCAGTTACGGCAGGGGGAAGGATGGCTACACCTTC
CASSYGRGKDGYTF
>TRBJ1-4|TRBV9|NA|NA
TGTGCCAGCAGCGCGGGGCTTTACGAAAAACTGTTTTTT
CASSAGLYEKLFF
>TRBJ1-2|TRBV5-1|few|TRBD1
TGCGCCAGCAGCGACAGGGGGCTCTATGGCTACACCTTC
CASSDRGLYGYTF
>TRBJ2-2|TRBV5-6|NA|NA
TGTGCCAGCAGCTTGGTCAGGGGTAGAGGGTCGACAGCAACCACCGGGGAGCTGTTTTTT
CASSLVRGRGSTATTGELFF
>TRBJ2-5|TRBV10-3|NA|NA
TGTGCCATCAGTGAGGCGGAACAGGGAAAAGAGACCCAGTACTTC
CAISEAEQGKETQYF
>TRBJ1-5|TRBV6-1|once|TRBD1
TGTGCCAGTTCGGACAGGGGGCCTCAGCCCCAGCATTTT
CASSDRGPQPQHF
>TRBJ2-1|TRBV7-9|NA|NA
TGTGCCAGCAGCCACTCTGGACAGAGCTCCTACAATGAGCAGTTCTTC
CASSHSGQSSYNEQFF